This T cell receptor (beta chain) emerged from a study of radiation and T cells in renal cell carcinoma. The wider study: Nephrectomy followed 15 Gy stereotactic body radiation by 4 weeks.

Germline V gene sequence: CDR1 SGHAT, CDR2 FQNNGV. V lost 5 bases and J lost 5; bases outside the gene matches: 12. The CDR3 has 17 amino acids. Noted time point: baseline pretreatment blood. Treatment: 15 Gy SBRT to primary tumor, nephrectomy 4 weeks later. Blood was sampled at baseline, 2 weeks and 4 weeks after SBRT. This table comes from immunoSEQ multiplex PCR, and its TCRdb copy is limited to in-frame clones, with some not included. The sample records more than 75,000 clones, approximately 83% being singletons. The material was blood, obtained from a patient whose treatment included radiotherapy and nephrectomy. The chain recombines TRBV11-2 with TRBJ2-7; 13 bases are a match to TRBD2. The TCR sequence derives from a man between 60 and 75 years old with renal cell carcinoma. CDR3 sequence reads: CASSPYGLAGASHEQYF. The CDR3, as DNA: TGTGCCAGCAGCCCTTATGGACTAGCGGGAGCTAGCCACGAGCAGTACTTC.